A single sample gave rise to the 32 T cell receptor beta chains below, sequenced in a study of vaccination and CD4 T cells after COVID-19. Treatment defined: roughly 10-day PBMC culture with coronavirus spike peptide pools or control peptides (ViraFEST assay). No antigens are known for them. With the Oncomine TCR Beta short-read assay, DNA from cultured CD4+ T cells was sequenced. TCRdb re-analysed the PCR reads in MiXCR, keeping a single row per CDR3 protein. The sample yields some 9,600 distinct CDR3 sequences, around 55% seen once. Material for sequencing was CD4+ T cells from blood, cultured in vitro. The origin of the receptors is a human donor who had recovered from COVID-19.

This clonotype was picked up a small number of times. This sequence joins TRBV6-2 or TRBV6-3 and TRBJ1-2, with no clear D. The CDR3 runs to 12 residues. Germline CDR1 MNHEY, CDR2 SVGEGT. V lost 6 bases to trimming and J lost 8 bases, with 13 bases between them. CDR3 amino acids: CASRALSGGYTF. The CDR3 coding sequence is TGTGCCAGCAGAGCCCTCAGCGGAGGCTACACCTTC.

This chain joins TRBV2 and TRBJ1-1; weak D call: TRBD1 (5 bases). Deletions cut 7 bases from V and 6 bases from J, with 15 bases between. CDR1 is SNHLY, CDR2 FYNNEI, per germline. CDR3 length: 13 residues. The CDR3 DNA sequence: TGTGCCAGCACGGATGGGGGGATCGCTGAAGCTTTCTTT. Its protein is CASTDGGIAEAFF.

This chain connects TRBV6-5 to TRBJ2-1; D possibly corresponds to TRBD1 (6 bases). V was cut by 4 bases and J by 0 bases, with 10 bases left in between. The germline gives CDR1 MNHEY, CDR2 SVGAGI. The CDR3 covers 15 residues. Here the CDR3 reads CASSSGQSSYNEQFF. The CDR3 DNA is TGTGCCAGCAGTTCCGGACAGAGCTCCTACAATGAGCAGTTCTTC.

The CDR3, as DNA: TGTGCCAGCAGCTTACTGGGGACCCCCTCGGAGAGGTACGAGCAGTACTTC. It is translated as CASSLLGTPSERYEQYF. The chain uses TRBV11-2 and TRBJ2-7, with D perhaps given as TRBD1 or TRBD2 (5 bases each). The CDR3 totals 17 residues. Germline assignment: CDR1 SGHAT and CDR2 FQNNGV. V lost 2 bases to trimming and J lost 4 bases, with 21 bases between them.

This clonotype was recorded a few times. The genes are TRBV7-9 and TRBJ1-2; TRBD1 is a possible D gene (6 bases). This CDR3 contains 16 residues. In germline, CDR1 is SEHNR, CDR2 FQNEAQ (reference sequence). V was clipped by 1 base and J by 4 bases, with 16 bases between them. CDR3 nucleotide sequence: TGTGCCAGCAGCTTAGATGCGACAGGACAGCGCTATGGCTACACCTTC. This codes for CASSLDATGQRYGYTF.

The chain couples TRBV15 to TRBJ2-7; TRBD1 agrees at 8 bases. The trim removed 4 bases at V and 4 bases at J, leaving 6 bases unmatched. Looked up from germline, CDR1 is LNHNV and CDR2 is YYDKDF (reference sequence). The CDR3 is 14 amino acids. The CDR3 region has the DNA TGTGCCACCAGCATCCGGACAGGGAAGTACGAGCAGTACTTC. Residues: CATSIRTGKYEQYF.

This clonotype was counted a few times. The chain couples TRBV20-1 to TRBJ1-6; 10 bases line up with TRBD1. The germline V gene has CDR1 DFQATT and CDR2 SNEGSKA (reference sequence). The trim removed 0 bases at V and 8 bases at J, leaving 4 bases unmatched. The CDR3 is made up of 15 amino acids. The CDR3 region is CSARDPGQGDSPLHF. CDR3 in DNA: TGCAGTGCTAGAGACCCTGGACAGGGGGATTCACCCCTCCACTTT.

The chain has TRBV7-2 and TRBJ2-5; the D gene is possibly TRBD2 (6 bases). Trimming removed 5 bases at V and 0 bases at J, with 19 bases between. The CDR3 is 17 residues long. Germline V gene lookup returns CDR1 SGHTA and CDR2 FQGNSA. CDR3 bases: TGTGCCAGCAGCCTCGACGGGGGTCTTAAGTACCAAGAGACCCAGTACTTC. Its translation is CASSLDGGLKYQETQYF.

For this clonotype: Its ends do not fully match the called genes, so a read error is possible. The chain joins TRBV7-7 to TRBJ2-5, with D uncertain. Germline CDR1 reads SSHAT; CDR2 reads FNYEAQ (reference sequence). CDR3 length: 14 residues. The CDR3 nucleotides are TGTGCTAGCAGCTTCCTGGCGGCGGAGGAGACCCAGTACTTC. Translating it yields CASSFLAAEETQYF.

V is TRBV30 and J is TRBJ1-1; D uncertain. Germline V gene lookup returns CDR1 GTSNPN and CDR2 SVGIG (reference sequence). The germline V and J ends were trimmed by 0 bases and 1 base, with 6 bases remaining between them. This CDR3 spans 13 amino acids. The CDR3 coding sequence is TGTGCCTGGAGTGTCAGAGCGAACACTGAAGCTTTCTTT. Protein product: CAWSVRANTEAFF. The full variable domain, in which reference TRBV30 and TRBJ1-1 provide the parts outside the CDR3, is SQTIHQWPATLVQPVGSPLSLECTVEGTSNPNLYWYRQAAGRGLQLLFYSVGIGQISSEVPQNLSASRPQDRQFILSSKKLLLSDSGFYLCAWSVRANTEAFFGQGTRLTVV.

The chain recombines TRBV6-2 or TRBV6-3 with TRBJ1-6, with no clear D. This CDR3 contains 14 residues. Germline-derived CDR1 and CDR2 are MNHEY and SVGEGT. V was cut by 2 bases and J by 13 bases, with 15 bases left in between. The CDR3, as DNA: TGTGCCAGCAGTTACAGCCTCTATCAACATCCCCTCCACTTT. This encodes CASSYSLYQHPLHF.

This chain connects TRBV7-8 to TRBJ1-2, with 7 bases lining up with TRBD1. Germline assignment: CDR1 SGHVS and CDR2 FQNEAQ. J was trimmed by 8 bases and V by 4 bases; bases with no gene match: 16. The CDR3 is 16 residues long. CDR3 sequence (DNA): TGTGCCAGCAGCTGGGAAGGGGCCGACAGGGCCTTAGGCTACACCTTC. Translated: CASSWEGADRALGYTF.

The chain has TRBV2 and TRBJ2-1; D is possibly TRBD2 (5 bases). Germline V gene sequence: CDR1 SNHLY, CDR2 FYNNEI. The V end was cut by 2 bases, the J end by 9 bases, with 11 bases between. CDR3 length equals 13 residues. The CDR3 loop reads CASSERLASEQFF. In DNA, the CDR3 is TGTGCCAGCAGTGAACGGTTAGCGTCTGAGCAGTTCTTC.

This clonotype was recorded once. This chain joins TRBV12-3 or TRBV12-4 and TRBJ2-3; possible D gene TRBD1, 6 bases. This CDR3 spans 14 amino acids. V was clipped by 6 bases and J by 4 bases, with 14 bases between them. The CDR3 sequence is CASSLPWGPDTQYF. The CDR3 DNA is TGTGCCAGCAGCCTCCCGTGGGGGCCAGATACGCAGTATTTT.

The rearrangement joins TRBV6-1 to TRBJ1-5; D remains unclear. Trimming removed 6 bases from V and 0 bases from J, with 6 bases in between. Per the germline V gene, CDR1 is MNHNS and CDR2 is SASEGT. This CDR3 comprises 13 residues. In DNA, the CDR3 is TGTGCCAGCAGGGCAGGTAGCAATCAGCCCCAGCATTTT. Its translation: CASRAGSNQPQHF.

This clonotype is a singleton in its sample. This chain links TRBV11-3 with TRBJ2-1; 10 bases are a match to TRBD1. Germline CDR1 SGHNT, CDR2 YENEEA. The CDR3 runs to 17 residues. Trimming removed 5 bases from V and 8 bases from J; junction bases left unmatched: 15. CDR3 sequence: CASSRAPGTGDYHEQFF. DNA of the CDR3: TGTGCCAGCAGCCGGGCACCCGGGACAGGGGATTATCATGAGCAGTTCTTC.

V gene TRBV20-1 combines with J gene TRBJ1-5; D gene ambiguous. CDR1 is DFQATT, CDR2 SNEGSKA, per germline (reference sequence). This CDR3 contains 13 residues. Trimming left V 6 bases short and J 1 base short, with 10 bases between. The CDR3 DNA follows: TGCAGTGCCGCCGCGGGGAGCAATCAGCCCCAGCATTTT. Translated, it gives CSAAAGSNQPQHF.

V usage is TRBV6-2 or TRBV6-3 and J usage is TRBJ1-5; 7 nucleotides line up with TRBD1. This CDR3 has 16 amino acids. CDR1 and CDR2 (germline): MNHEY, SVGEGT. J lost 6 bases, V lost 2 bases, and 10 bases had no gene match. CDR3 in amino acids: CASSYVPRGASQPQHF. The CDR3 DNA is TGTGCCAGCAGTTACGTTCCCAGGGGGGCGAGTCAGCCCCAGCATTTT.

The chain combines TRBV15 with TRBJ2-7; 7 bases line up with TRBD1. This CDR3 contains 14 residues. Looked up from germline, CDR1 is LNHNV and CDR2 is YYDKDF (reference sequence). V trimming: 0 bases; J trimming: 6 bases; junction bases outside the gene matches: 5. CDR3 sequence (DNA): TGTGCCACCAGCAGAGATCCCAGGGGGAGCGAGCAGTACTTC. Translation: CATSRDPRGSEQYF. Based on the CDR3 plus reference TRBV15 and TRBJ2-7, the full variable domain is DAMVIQNPRYQVTQFGKPVTLSCSQTLNHNVMYWYQQKSSQAPKLLFHYYDKDFNNEADTPDNFQSRRPNTSFCFLDIRSPGLGDTAMYLCATSRDPRGSEQYFGPGTRLTVT.

This clonotype was detected once. The chain is built from TRBV2 and TRBJ1-2; D is unclear. CDR1 is SNHLY, CDR2 FYNNEI, per germline. Trimming removed 4 bases at V and 4 bases at J, with 16 bases between. The CDR3 is made up of 15 amino acids. CDR3: CASSVLADPFYGYTF. CDR3 DNA: TGTGCCAGCAGTGTTTTGGCAGATCCTTTCTATGGCTACACCTTC.

This chain connects TRBV7-2 to TRBJ1-5; the D is unclear. Germline V gives CDR1 SGHTA, CDR2 FQGNSA. This CDR3 region has 12 residues. V was pared by 5 bases and J by 0 bases, with 2 bases between. The CDR3 sequence is CASSRSNQPQHF. The CDR3 region has the DNA TGTGCCAGCAGCCGTAGCAATCAGCCCCAGCATTTT.

The chain recombines TRBV6-1 with TRBJ1-5; TRBD1 matches at 7 bases. Trimming took 4 bases from V and 1 from J; bases not matched to a gene: 4. CDR1 and CDR2 from the germline V gene are MNHNS and SASEGT. This CDR3 contains 15 residues. In nucleotides, the CDR3 is TGTGCCAGCAGTGGACGACAGGGAAGCAATCAGCCCCAGCATTTT. Its protein product is CASSGRQGSNQPQHF.

This clonotype was detected only once. As DNA, the CDR3 is TGCAGTGCTAGGGCAGGGGGGGACACAGATACGCAGTATTTT. Protein: CSARAGGDTDTQYF. This chain links TRBV20-1 with TRBJ2-3; D assignment may be TRBD1 or TRBD2 (7 bases each). V was cut by 3 bases and J by 2 bases, with 12 bases left in between. The V gene's germline CDR1 is DFQATT and CDR2 SNEGSKA (reference sequence). CDR3 length: 14 residues.

The chain joins TRBV4-3 to TRBJ2-1; the D is unclear. Trimming removed 4 bases at V and 6 bases at J, with 16 bases between. CDR3 length equals 15 residues. The germline V gene has CDR1 LGHNA and CDR2 YSLEER. The CDR3 here is CASSPLTQSANEQFF. The CDR3 DNA is TGCGCCAGCAGCCCTTTGACCCAATCTGCCAATGAGCAGTTCTTC.

The V gene is TRBV11-3, the J gene TRBJ1-2; the D is unclear. Germline CDR1 and CDR2: SGHNT and YENEEA. The CDR3 is made up of 12 amino acids. Trimming cost V 2 bases and J 5 bases, with 6 bases left between them. The CDR3 region has the DNA TGTGCCAGCAGCTTAAACACATATGGCTACACCTTC. It translates to CASSLNTYGYTF.

V is TRBV11-3 and J is TRBJ2-3, with a possible D match to TRBD2 (6 bases). The CDR3 extends over 15 amino acids. Germline loops: CDR1 SGHNT, CDR2 YENEEA. V lost 5 bases and J lost 4, with 16 bases in between. This CDR3 reads CASSPAGGEPDTQYF. Here the CDR3 DNA reads TGTGCCAGCAGCCCGGCAGGAGGGGAACCAGATACGCAGTATTTT.

V gene TRBV7-8 combines with J gene TRBJ2-5; TRBD1 matches at 10 bases. With 1 base clipped from V and 4 bases from J, the junction kept 9 bases outside the gene matches. CDR3 length: 17 amino acids. Germline V gene lookup returns CDR1 SGHVS and CDR2 FQNEAQ. The CDR3 bases are TGTGCCAGCAGCTTAGGGTTAGGGAGACAGGGGGCAGAGACCCAGTACTTC. Translating gives CASSLGLGRQGAETQYF.

The chain carries TRBV12-3 or TRBV12-4 and TRBJ1-1; TRBD1 matches at 7 bases. V gave up 6 bases and J gave up 5 bases; unmatched junction bases: 21. The CDR3 runs to 18 residues. CDR3 region: CASSPTGSRAGTWTEAFF. DNA of the CDR3: TGTGCCAGCAGCCCGACAGGGTCGAGGGCCGGAACATGGACTGAAGCTTTCTTT.

This clonotype was detected a few times. V usage is TRBV20-1 and J usage is TRBJ2-5; TRBD1 agrees at 9 bases. Germline-derived CDR1 and CDR2 are DFQATT and SNEGSKA (reference sequence). V gave up 3 bases and J gave up 1 base; unmatched junction bases: 9. The length of the CDR3 is 16 residues. CDR3 DNA: TGCAGTGCTAGTCGGACAGGGGACTCACTCCAAGAGACCCAGTACTTC. It codes for CSASRTGDSLQETQYF.

This clonotype has a single count. The rearrangement links TRBV4-2 to TRBJ2-4, with a tentative D call TRBD2 (6 bases). The CDR3 covers 19 residues. V lost 0 bases, J lost 0 bases, and 18 bases lay in between. Looked up from germline, CDR1 is LGHNA and CDR2 is YNFKEQ. CDR3 nucleotide sequence: TGTGCCAGCAGCCAAGAAGGAGAAATTGCGGGGTTAGCCAAAAACATTCAGTACTTC. Translated, it gives CASSQEGEIAGLAKNIQYF.

This chain uses TRBV7-2 with TRBJ2-5, with D perhaps TRBD1 (5 bases). This CDR3 contains 13 residues. V lost 2 bases to trimming and J lost 5 bases, with 9 bases between them. Germline V gene data show CDR1 as SGHTA and CDR2 as FQGNSA. CDR3 sequence reads: CASSLSGLETQYF. Written as DNA, the CDR3 is TGTGCCAGCAGCTTATCAGGGTTGGAGACCCAGTACTTC.

The chain links TRBV11-3 to TRBJ1-1; D not certain. The germline gives CDR1 SGHNT, CDR2 YENEEA. The CDR3 contains 15 residues. Trimming removed 1 base from V and 1 base from J, with 10 bases in between. In nucleotides, the CDR3 is TGTGCCAGCAGCTTAGCCAGCCTGCCGAACACTGAAGCTTTCTTT. Protein product: CASSLASLPNTEAFF. Together with reference TRBV11-3 and TRBJ1-1, the CDR3 gives the full variable domain: EAGVVQSPRYKIIEKKQPVAFWCNPISGHNTLYWYLQNLGQGPELLIRYENEEAVDDSQLPKDRFSAERLKGVDSTLKIQPAELGDSAVYLCASSLASLPNTEAFFGQGTRLTVV.